This entry features one T cell receptor (beta chain) sequence. The sample comes from a study of T cell changes during pregnancy in multiple sclerosis. The CDR3 extends over 14 amino acids. Germline V lookup: CDR1 MNHEY, CDR2 SVGAGI. J gave up 6 bases and V 5 bases, and 9 bases lay outside the gene matches. Only in-frame clones appear in the TCRdb table, and some are missing; sequencing was by immunoSEQ multiplex PCR. This table has about 79,000 clones, about nine tenths appearing once. This rearrangement joins TRBV6-5 to TRBJ1-1, with TRBD1 identical over 7 bases. The sequencing here drew on CD4+ T cells from peripheral blood mononuclear cells, taken in the second trimester of pregnancy. The TCR sequence derives from a female donor with multiple sclerosis, enrolled in a pregnancy study. DNA of the CDR3: TGTGCCAGCAGTAACCGACAGGGCTTCTCTGAAGCTTTCTTT. This codes for CASSNRQGFSEAFF.